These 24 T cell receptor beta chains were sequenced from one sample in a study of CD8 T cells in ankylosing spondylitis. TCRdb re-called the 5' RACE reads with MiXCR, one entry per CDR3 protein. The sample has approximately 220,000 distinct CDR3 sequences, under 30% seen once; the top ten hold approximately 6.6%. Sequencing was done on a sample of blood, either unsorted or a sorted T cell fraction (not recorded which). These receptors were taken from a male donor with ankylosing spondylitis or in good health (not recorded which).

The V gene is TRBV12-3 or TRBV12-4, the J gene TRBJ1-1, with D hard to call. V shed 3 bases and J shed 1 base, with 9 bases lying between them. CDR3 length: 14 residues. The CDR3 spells CASSFLEGNTEAFF. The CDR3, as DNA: TGTGCCAGCAGTTTTTTAGAAGGGAACACTGAAGCTTTCTTT.

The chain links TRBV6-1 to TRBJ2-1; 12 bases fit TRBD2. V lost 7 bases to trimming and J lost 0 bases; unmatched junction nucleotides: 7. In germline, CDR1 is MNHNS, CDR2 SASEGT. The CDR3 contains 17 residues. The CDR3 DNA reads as TGTGCCAGCAACCGACTAGCGGGGGATAGCTCCTACAATGAGCAGTTCTTC. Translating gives CASNRLAGDSSYNEQFF.

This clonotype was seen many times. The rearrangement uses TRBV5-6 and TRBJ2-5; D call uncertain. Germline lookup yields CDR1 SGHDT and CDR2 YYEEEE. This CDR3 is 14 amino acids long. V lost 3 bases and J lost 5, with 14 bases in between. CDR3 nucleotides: TGTGCCAGCAGCTCAAACGCACCTGGGGAGACCCAGTACTTC. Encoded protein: CASSSNAPGETQYF.

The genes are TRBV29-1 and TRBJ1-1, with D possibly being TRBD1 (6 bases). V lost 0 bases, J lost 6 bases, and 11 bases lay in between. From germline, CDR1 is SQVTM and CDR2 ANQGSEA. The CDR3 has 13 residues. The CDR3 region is CSVEDHRDAEAFF. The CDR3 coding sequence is TGCAGCGTTGAAGACCACAGGGATGCTGAAGCTTTCTTT.

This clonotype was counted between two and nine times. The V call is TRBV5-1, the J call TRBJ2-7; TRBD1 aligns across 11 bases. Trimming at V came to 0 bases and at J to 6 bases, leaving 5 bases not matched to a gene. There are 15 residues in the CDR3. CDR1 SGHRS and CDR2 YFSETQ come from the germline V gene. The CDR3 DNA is TGCGCCAGCAGCTTGGACGGGACAGGGGGAATCGAGCAGTACTTC. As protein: CASSLDGTGGIEQYF.

For the CDR3, the DNA is TGTGCCAGCAGCAAACCCGGGCCAACCTACAATGAGCAGTTCTTC. Protein product: CASSKPGPTYNEQFF. This chain uses TRBV9 with TRBJ2-1; D is ambiguous. CDR3 size: 15 residues. Trimming removed 4 bases at V and 2 bases at J, with 13 bases between. The germline V gene has CDR1 SGDLS and CDR2 YYNGEE.

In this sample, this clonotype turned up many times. The CDR3: CSGVRGTDTQYF. The CDR3 bases are TGCAGCGGTGTACGGGGAACAGATACGCAGTATTTT. The chain employs TRBV29-1 and TRBJ2-3; possible D gene TRBD2, 5 bases. Germline-derived CDR1 and CDR2 are SQVTM and ANQGSEA. V was shortened by 7 bases and J by 3 bases, with 11 bases between the two germline ends. This CDR3 has 12 residues.

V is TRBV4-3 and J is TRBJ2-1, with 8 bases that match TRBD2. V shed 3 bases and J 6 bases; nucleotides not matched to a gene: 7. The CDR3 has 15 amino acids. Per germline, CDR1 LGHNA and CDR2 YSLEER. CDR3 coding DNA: TGCGCCAGCAGCCACCAAGCGGGAGTCCTCAATGAGCAGTTCTTC. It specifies CASSHQAGVLNEQFF.

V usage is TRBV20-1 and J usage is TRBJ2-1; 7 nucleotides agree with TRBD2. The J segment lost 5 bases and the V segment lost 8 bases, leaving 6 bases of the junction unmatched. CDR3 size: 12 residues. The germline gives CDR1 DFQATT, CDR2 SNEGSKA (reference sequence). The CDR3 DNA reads TGCAGTTTTCCGGGACTACACAATGAGCAGTTCTTC. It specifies CSFPGLHNEQFF.

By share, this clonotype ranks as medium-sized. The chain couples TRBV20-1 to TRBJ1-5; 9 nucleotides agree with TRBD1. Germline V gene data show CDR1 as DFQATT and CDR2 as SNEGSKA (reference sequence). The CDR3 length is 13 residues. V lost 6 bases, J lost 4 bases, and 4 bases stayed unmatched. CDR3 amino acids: CSANRGLNQPQHF. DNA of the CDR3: TGCAGTGCGAACAGGGGGCTAAATCAGCCCCAGCATTTT.

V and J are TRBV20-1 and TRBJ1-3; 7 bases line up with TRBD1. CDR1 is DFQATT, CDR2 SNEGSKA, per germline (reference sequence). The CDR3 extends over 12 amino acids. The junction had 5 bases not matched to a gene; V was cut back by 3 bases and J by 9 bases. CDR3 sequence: CSASSGGSTIYF. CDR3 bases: TGCAGTGCTAGTTCAGGGGGTAGCACCATATATTTT.

The CDR3 DNA reads TGCGCCAGCAGCCAGGGCCCTTCCCGCTACGAGCAGTACTTC. It translates to CASSQGPSRYEQYF. The J gene is TRBJ2-7, the V gene TRBV5-1; a weak D match, TRBD1 (5 bases). V dropped 4 bases and J dropped 3 bases, with 14 bases sitting between them. CDR3 length: 14 residues. The germline V gene encodes CDR1 SGHRS and CDR2 YFSETQ.

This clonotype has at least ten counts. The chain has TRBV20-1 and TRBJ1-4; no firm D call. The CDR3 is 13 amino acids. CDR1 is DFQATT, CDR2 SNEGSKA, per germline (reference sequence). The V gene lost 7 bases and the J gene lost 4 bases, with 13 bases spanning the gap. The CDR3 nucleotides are TGCAGTGTGGCGGGCAGAAATAATGAAAAACTGTTTTTT. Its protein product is CSVAGRNNEKLFF.

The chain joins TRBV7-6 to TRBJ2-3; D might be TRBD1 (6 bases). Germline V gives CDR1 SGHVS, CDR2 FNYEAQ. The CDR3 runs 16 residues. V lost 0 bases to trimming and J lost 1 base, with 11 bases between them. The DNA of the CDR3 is TGTGCCAGCAGCTTAGCAACAGGGATTGGCACAGATACGCAGTATTTT. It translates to CASSLATGIGTDTQYF.

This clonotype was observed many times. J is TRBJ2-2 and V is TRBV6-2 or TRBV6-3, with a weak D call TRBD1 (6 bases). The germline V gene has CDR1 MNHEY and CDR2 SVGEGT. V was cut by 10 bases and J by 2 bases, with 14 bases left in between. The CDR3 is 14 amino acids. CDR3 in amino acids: CATLRGGNTGELFF. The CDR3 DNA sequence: TGTGCCACGCTTCGAGGGGGAAACACCGGGGAGCTGTTTTTT.

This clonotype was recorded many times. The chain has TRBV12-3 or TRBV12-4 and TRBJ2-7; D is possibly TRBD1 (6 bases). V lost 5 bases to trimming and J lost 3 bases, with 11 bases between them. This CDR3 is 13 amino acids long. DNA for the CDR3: TGTGCCAGCAGTAGGACGACAGGCTACGAGCAGTACTTC. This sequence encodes CASSRTTGYEQYF.

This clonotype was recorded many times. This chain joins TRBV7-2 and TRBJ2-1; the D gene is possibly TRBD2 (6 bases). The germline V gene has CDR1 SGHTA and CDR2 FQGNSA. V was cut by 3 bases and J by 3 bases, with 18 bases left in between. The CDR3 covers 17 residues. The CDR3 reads CASSFQPSAFFYNEQFF. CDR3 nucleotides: TGTGCCAGCAGCTTTCAGCCTAGCGCCTTTTTCTACAATGAGCAGTTCTTC.

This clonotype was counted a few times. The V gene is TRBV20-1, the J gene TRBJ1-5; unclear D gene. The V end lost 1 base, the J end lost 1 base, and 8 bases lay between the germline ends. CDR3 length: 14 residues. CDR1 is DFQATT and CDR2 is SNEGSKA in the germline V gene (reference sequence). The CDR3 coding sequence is TGCAGTGCTAGAGGACACAAAAGCAATCAGCCCCAGCATTTT. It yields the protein CSARGHKSNQPQHF.

The CDR3 DNA reads as TGCAGCGCTGGGGACACGAACTATGGCTACACCTTC. Translating it yields CSAGDTNYGYTF. The chain recombines TRBV29-1 with TRBJ1-2, with a weak D call TRBD1 (6 bases). Between the trimmed V and J ends, which lost 7 bases and 2 bases, there was a span of 11 bases. CDR1 is SQVTM and CDR2 is ANQGSEA in the germline V gene. The CDR3 has 12 amino acids.

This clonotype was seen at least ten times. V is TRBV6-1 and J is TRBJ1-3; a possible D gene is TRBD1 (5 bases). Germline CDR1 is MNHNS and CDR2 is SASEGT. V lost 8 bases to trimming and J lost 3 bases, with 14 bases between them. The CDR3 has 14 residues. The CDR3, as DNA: TGTGCCAGCTCCTCAGACAGTCTTGGAAACACCATATATTTT. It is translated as CASSSDSLGNTIYF.

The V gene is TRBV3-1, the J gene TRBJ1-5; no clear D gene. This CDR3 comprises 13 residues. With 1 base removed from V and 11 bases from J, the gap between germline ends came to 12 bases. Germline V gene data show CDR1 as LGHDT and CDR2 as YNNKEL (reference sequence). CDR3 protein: CASSQGTVTTQHF. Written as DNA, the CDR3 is TGTGCCAGCAGCCAAGGAACAGTAACGACCCAGCATTTT. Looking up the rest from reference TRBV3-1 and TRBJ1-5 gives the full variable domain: DTAVSQTPKYLVTQMGNDKSIKCEQNLGHDTMYWYKQDSKKFLKIMFSYNNKELIINETVPNRFSPKSPDKAHLNLHINSLELGDSAVYFCASSQGTVTTQHFGDGTRLSIL.

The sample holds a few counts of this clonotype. CDR3 sequence (DNA): TGCAGTGCTAGAGCCCTACTAGCGGGAGAAGGCAATGAGCAGTTCTTC. Translated: CSARALLAGEGNEQFF. The chain recombines TRBV20-1 with TRBJ2-1; 11 nucleotides match TRBD2. Trimming removed 1 base from V and 6 bases from J; junction bases left unmatched: 8. From germline, CDR1 is DFQATT and CDR2 SNEGSKA (reference sequence). The CDR3 totals 16 residues.

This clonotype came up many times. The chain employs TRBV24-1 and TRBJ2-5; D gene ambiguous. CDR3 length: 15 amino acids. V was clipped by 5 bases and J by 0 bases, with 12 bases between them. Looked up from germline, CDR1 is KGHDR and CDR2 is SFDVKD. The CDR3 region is CATSGAERYQETQYF. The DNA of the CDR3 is TGTGCCACCAGTGGGGCAGAACGGTACCAAGAGACCCAGTACTTC.

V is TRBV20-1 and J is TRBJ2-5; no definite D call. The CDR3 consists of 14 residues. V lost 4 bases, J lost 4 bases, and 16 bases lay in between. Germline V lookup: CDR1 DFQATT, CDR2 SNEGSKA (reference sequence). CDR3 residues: CSANPDGFRETQYF. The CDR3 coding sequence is TGCAGTGCTAACCCTGACGGGTTTCGAGAGACCCAGTACTTC.